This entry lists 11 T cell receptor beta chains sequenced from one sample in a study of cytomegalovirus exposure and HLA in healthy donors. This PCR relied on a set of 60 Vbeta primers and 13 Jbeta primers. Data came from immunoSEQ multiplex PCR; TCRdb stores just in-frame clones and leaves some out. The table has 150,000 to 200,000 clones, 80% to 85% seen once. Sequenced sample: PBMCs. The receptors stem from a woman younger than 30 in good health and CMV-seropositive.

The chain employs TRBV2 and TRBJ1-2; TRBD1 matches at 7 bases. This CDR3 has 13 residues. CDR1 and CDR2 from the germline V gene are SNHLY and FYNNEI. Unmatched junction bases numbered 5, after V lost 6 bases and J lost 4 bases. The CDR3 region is CASSSDRVYGYTF. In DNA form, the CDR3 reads TGTGCCAGCAGCTCAGACAGGGTCTATGGCTACACCTTC.

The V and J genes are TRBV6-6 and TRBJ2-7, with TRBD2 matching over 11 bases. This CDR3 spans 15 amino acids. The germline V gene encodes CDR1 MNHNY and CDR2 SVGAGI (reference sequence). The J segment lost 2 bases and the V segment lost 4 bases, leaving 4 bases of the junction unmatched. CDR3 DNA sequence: TGTGCCAGCAGTTTACTAGCGGGGGCCACCTACGAGCAGTACTTC. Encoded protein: CASSLLAGATYEQYF.

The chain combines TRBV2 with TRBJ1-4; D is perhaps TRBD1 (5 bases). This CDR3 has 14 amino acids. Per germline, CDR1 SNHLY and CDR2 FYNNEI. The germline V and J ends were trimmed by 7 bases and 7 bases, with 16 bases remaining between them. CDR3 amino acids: CASKVGRTGEKLFF. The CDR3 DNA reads TGTGCCAGCAAAGTGGGGCGTACGGGTGAAAAACTGTTTTTT.

The DNA for the CDR3 is TGCGCCAGCAGCCCGGGACAGGGAAATTCACCCCTCCACTTT. This gives the protein CASSPGQGNSPLHF. The chain links TRBV5-1 to TRBJ1-6; 9 nucleotides align to TRBD1. CDR1 is SGHRS and CDR2 is YFSETQ in the germline V gene. The CDR3 runs to 14 residues. The J segment lost 7 bases and the V segment lost 4 bases, leaving 3 bases of the junction unmatched. The full variable domain, its missing parts supplied by reference TRBV5-1 and TRBJ1-6, is KAGVTQTPRYLIKTRGQQVTLSCSPISGHRSVSWYQQTPGQGLQFLFEYFSETQRNKGNFPGRFSGRQFSNSRSEMNVSTLELGDSALYLCASSPGQGNSPLHFGNGTRLTVT.

The CDR3 loop is CASSDRRGITDTQYF. In DNA, the CDR3 is TGTGCCAGCAGTGACCGGCGGGGAATCACAGATACGCAGTATTTT. The chain carries TRBV6-1 and TRBJ2-3, with D possibly being TRBD2 (6 bases). V was cut by 3 bases and J by 2 bases, with 12 bases left in between. Germline assignment: CDR1 MNHNS and CDR2 SASEGT. The CDR3 totals 15 residues.

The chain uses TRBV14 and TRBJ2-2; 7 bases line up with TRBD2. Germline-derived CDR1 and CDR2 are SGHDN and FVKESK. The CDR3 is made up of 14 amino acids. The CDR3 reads CPGVRGKNTGELFF. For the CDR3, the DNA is TGTCCCGGGGTGCGGGGGAAGAACACCGGGGAGCTGTTTTTT.

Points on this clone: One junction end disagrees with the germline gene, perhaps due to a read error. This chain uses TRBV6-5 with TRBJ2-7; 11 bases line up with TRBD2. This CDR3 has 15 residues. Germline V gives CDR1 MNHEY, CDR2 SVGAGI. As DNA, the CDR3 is TGTGCCAGCACCACACTAGCGGGGGCTTCCTCCGAGCAGTACTTC. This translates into CASTTLAGASSEQYF.

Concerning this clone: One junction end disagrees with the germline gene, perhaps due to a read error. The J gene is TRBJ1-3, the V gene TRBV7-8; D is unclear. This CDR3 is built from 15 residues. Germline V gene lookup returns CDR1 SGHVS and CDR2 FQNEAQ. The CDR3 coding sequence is TGTGCCAGCAGCCCTTGGGGAGACTCTGGAAACGCCATATATTTT. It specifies CASSPWGDSGNAIYF.

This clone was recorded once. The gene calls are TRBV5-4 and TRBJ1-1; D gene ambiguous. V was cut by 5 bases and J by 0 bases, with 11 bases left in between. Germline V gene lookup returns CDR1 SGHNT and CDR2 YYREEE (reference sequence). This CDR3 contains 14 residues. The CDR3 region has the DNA TGTGCCAGCAGGTTCGGGGTCCTGAACACTGAAGCTTTCTTT. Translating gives CASRFGVLNTEAFF.

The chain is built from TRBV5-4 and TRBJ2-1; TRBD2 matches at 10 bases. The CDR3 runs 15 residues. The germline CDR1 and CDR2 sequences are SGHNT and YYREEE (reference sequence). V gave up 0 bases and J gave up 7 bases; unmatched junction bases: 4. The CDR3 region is CASSLGGLASNEQFF. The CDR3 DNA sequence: TGTGCCAGCAGCTTGGGGGGACTAGCGAGTAATGAGCAGTTCTTC.

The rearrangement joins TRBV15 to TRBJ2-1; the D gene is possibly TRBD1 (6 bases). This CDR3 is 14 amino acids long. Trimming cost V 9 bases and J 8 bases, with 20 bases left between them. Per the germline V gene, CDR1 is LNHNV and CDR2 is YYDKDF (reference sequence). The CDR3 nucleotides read TGTGCCACGTTACAGGGATCTTATCGTGATGAGCAGTTCTTC. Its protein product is CATLQGSYRDEQFF.